This TCR beta chain was recorded in a study of cytomegalovirus exposure and HLA in healthy donors. The study ran its PCR with 60 Vbeta and 13 Jbeta primers. The data were produced by immunoSEQ multiplex PCR, yet TCRdb's version contains in-frame clones alone and is incomplete. The sample carries about 120,000 clones, about four fifths recorded once. The CDR3 runs to 14 residues. Germline V CDR1 and CDR2: MNHNS, SASEGT. V shed 6 bases, J shed 2 bases, and the junction held 7 bases outside the gene matches. As to this clone: No antigen is known for it.

Whole-study findings and limits: There were some V segments, including TRBV6-2 and TRBV6-3, excluded as indistinguishable.

The source material was PBMCs. The sequence derives from a woman aged 40 to 50 in good health and CMV-seropositive. The rearrangement joins TRBV6-1 to TRBJ2-7, with 7 bases lining up with TRBD1. CDR3 sequence reads: CASSTDGTAYEQYF. CDR3 coding DNA: TGTGCCAGCAGCACCGACGGGACAGCCTACGAGCAGTACTTC.